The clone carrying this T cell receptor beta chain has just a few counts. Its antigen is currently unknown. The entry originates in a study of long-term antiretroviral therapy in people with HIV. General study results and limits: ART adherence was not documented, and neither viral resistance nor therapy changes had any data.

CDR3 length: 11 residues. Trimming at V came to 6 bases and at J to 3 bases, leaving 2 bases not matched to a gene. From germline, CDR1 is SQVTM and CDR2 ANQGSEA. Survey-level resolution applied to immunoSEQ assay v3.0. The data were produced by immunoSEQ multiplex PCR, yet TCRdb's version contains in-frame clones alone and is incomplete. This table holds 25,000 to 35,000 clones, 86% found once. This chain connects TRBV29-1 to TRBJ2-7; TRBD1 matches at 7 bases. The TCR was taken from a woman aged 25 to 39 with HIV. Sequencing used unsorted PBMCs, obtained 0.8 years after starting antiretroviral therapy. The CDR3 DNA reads TGCAGCGTCTGGACAGGCTACGAGCAGTACTTC. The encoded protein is CSVWTGYEQYF.